Each of the 29 T cell receptor beta chains below was sequenced from the same sample in a study of CD8+CD57+ T cells in acquired aplastic anemia. Before being chosen for sequencing, patients had shown CD8+CD57+ cell expansion by flow cytometry. It was genomic DNA that served as the template for profiling TCR beta VDJ and CDR3. One entry per CDR3 protein, called by TCRdb with MiXCR from the reads. The repertoire consists of 75,000 to 100,000 distinct CDR3 sequences, with roughly 70% occurring once and the leading ten covering 65%. Sequencing used sorted CD4+, CD8+, or CD8+CD57+ T cells (not recorded which) from PBMCs. These receptors originate from a human donor with aplastic anemia.

The count of this clonotype is one. This chain links TRBV2 with TRBJ1-6, with a tentative D call TRBD1 (6 bases). Germline V lookup: CDR1 SNHLY, CDR2 FYNNEI. V was trimmed by 7 bases and J by 7 bases, leaving 11 bases between them. The CDR3 runs to 13 residues. The CDR3 loop reads CASIRQENSPLHF. CDR3 sequence (DNA): TGTGCCAGCATCCGACAGGAGAATTCACCCCTCCACTTT.

This clonotype occurred many times. J is TRBJ1-2 and V is TRBV6-6, with D tentatively TRBD1 (6 bases). Germline V gene data show CDR1 as MNHNY and CDR2 as SVGAGI (reference sequence). Trimming took off 2 bases at V and 4 bases at J, with 8 bases between the two ends. The CDR3 has 13 amino acids. Here the CDR3 reads CASSYGQSYGYTF. In nucleotides, the CDR3 is TGTGCCAGCAGTTACGGACAGAGCTATGGCTACACCTTC.

This clonotype was seen only a few times. The CDR3: CASSEQQYSPLHF. For the CDR3, the DNA is TGCGCCAGCAGTGAGCAACAGTATTCACCCCTCCACTTT. V is TRBV10-1 and J is TRBJ1-6; D ambiguous. The V gene lost 2 bases and the J gene lost 8 bases, with 7 bases spanning the gap. The CDR3 loop spans 13 amino acids. Germline V lookup: CDR1 WNHNN, CDR2 SYGVQD (reference sequence).

This clonotype was seen more than once but under ten times. This chain connects TRBV20-1 to TRBJ2-5; TRBD2 might be the D (5 bases). CDR1 is DFQATT, CDR2 SNEGSKA, per germline (reference sequence). Trimming cost V 5 bases and J 5 bases, with 12 bases left between them. The CDR3 is made up of 12 amino acids. CDR3 sequence (DNA): TGCAGTGCTCAGACGGGAATGGAGACCCAGTACTTC. Protein product: CSAQTGMETQYF.

CDR3 nucleotides: TGCGCCAGCAGCTTGGAGGACTCCCCTGGAAATGAGCAGTTCTTC. It is translated as CASSLEDSPGNEQFF. The chain employs TRBV5-1 and TRBJ2-1, with D tentatively TRBD2 (5 bases). CDR3 length equals 15 residues. V was clipped by 0 bases and J by 7 bases, with 14 bases between them. Germline V gene data show CDR1 as SGHRS and CDR2 as YFSETQ.

In its sample, this clonotype was seen a few times. This rearrangement joins TRBV10-3 to TRBJ1-1; no clear D. This CDR3 is built from 13 residues. The V gene's germline CDR1 is ENHRY and CDR2 SYGVKD. V lost 6 bases and J lost 3, with 11 bases in between. CDR3 DNA sequence: TGTGCCATCAGGGCCCGCCAGGACACTGAAGCTTTCTTT. This codes for CAIRARQDTEAFF.

The gene calls are TRBV19 and TRBJ2-3; the match to TRBD2 covers 12 bases. The CDR3 totals 14 residues. CDR1 is LNHDA and CDR2 is SQIVND in the germline V gene (reference sequence). V was pared by 4 bases and J by 4 bases, with 0 bases of the junction left unmatched. CDR3 sequence (DNA): TGTGCCAGTAGTACTAGCGGGGGGGCAGATACGCAGTATTTT. Translated, it gives CASSTSGGADTQYF.

V is TRBV29-1 and J is TRBJ1-2, with D possibly TRBD1 on 5 matching bases. Germline V lookup: CDR1 SQVTM, CDR2 ANQGSEA. CDR3 length: 11 residues. The V and J ends lost 3 bases and 6 bases respectively, with 8 bases between them. CDR3 region: CSVDGGNGYTF. The CDR3 DNA is TGCAGCGTTGACGGGGGAAATGGCTACACCTTC.

CDR3 coding DNA: TGTGCCAGCAGCTTATCGCTGGGATACACTGAAGCTTTCTTT. Its protein product is CASSLSLGYTEAFF. This chain uses TRBV11-2 with TRBJ1-1; D not certain. Germline-derived CDR1 and CDR2 are SGHAT and FQNNGV. The CDR3 length is 14 residues. The V end was cut by 2 bases, the J end by 3 bases, with 10 bases between.

This chain joins TRBV10-2 and TRBJ1-1; 8 nucleotides agree with TRBD1. Per the germline V gene, CDR1 is WSHSY and CDR2 is SAAADI. The CDR3 extends over 11 amino acids. The V gene end was trimmed by 6 bases and the J gene end by 14 bases; junction bases not matched to a gene: 8. Here the CDR3 DNA reads TGCGCCAGCAGGAGTACAGGGGGAGCCTTCTTT. Residues: CASRSTGGAFF.

The V call is TRBV19, the J call TRBJ2-1, with 7 bases matching TRBD2. Germline V gives CDR1 LNHDA, CDR2 SQIVND (reference sequence). The CDR3 has 13 amino acids. V shed 10 bases, J shed 4 bases, and the junction held 7 bases outside the gene matches. DNA of the CDR3: TGTGCCAAAGCTAGCGGACTGTACAATGAGCAGTTCTTC. Translating gives CAKASGLYNEQFF. Looking up the rest from reference TRBV19 and TRBJ2-1 gives the full variable domain: DGGITQSPKYLFRKEGQNVTLSCEQNLNHDAMYWYRQDPGQGLRLIYYSQIVNDFQKGDIAEGYSVSREKKESFPLTVTSAQKNPTAFYLCAKASGLYNEQFFGPGTRLTVL.

V usage is TRBV2 and J usage is TRBJ2-5, with a tentative D call TRBD1 (5 bases). The ends were cut back, 0 bases at V and 9 bases at J, with 11 bases in the middle. The CDR3 has 13 residues. CDR1 and CDR2 (germline): SNHLY, FYNNEI. CDR3 nucleotides: TGTGCCAGCAGTGAAGCGGATCAGGGCGCCCAGTACTTC. It is translated as CASSEADQGAQYF.

The chain couples TRBV9 to TRBJ2-7; 9 nucleotides match TRBD2. CDR1 is SGDLS, CDR2 YYNGEE, per germline. V trimming: 2 bases; J trimming: 7 bases; junction bases outside the gene matches: 10. The CDR3 loop spans 15 amino acids. CDR3 nucleotide sequence: TGTGCCAGCAGCGTGAATCCCGGGACTAGCAAAGAGCAGTACTTC. Its protein is CASSVNPGTSKEQYF. Full variable domain (outside the CDR3, taken from reference TRBV9 and TRBJ2-7): DSGVTQTPKHLITATGQRVTLRCSPRSGDLSVYWYQQSLDQGLQFLIQYYNGEERAKGNILERFSAQQFPDLHSELNLSSLELGDSALYFCASSVNPGTSKEQYFGPGTRLTVT.

V gene TRBV5-6 combines with J gene TRBJ2-5; the match to TRBD1 covers 8 bases. This CDR3 is built from 13 residues. Germline V gives CDR1 SGHDT, CDR2 YYEEEE. V shed 3 bases, J shed 3 bases, and the junction held 1 base outside the gene matches. The CDR3 reads CASSSGGEETQYF. CDR3 coding DNA: TGTGCCAGCAGCTCAGGGGGCGAAGAGACCCAGTACTTC.

This chain joins TRBV6-1 and TRBJ2-3; TRBD1 or TRBD2 may be the D gene (5 bases each). Germline CDR1 MNHNS, CDR2 SASEGT. The ends were cut back, 5 bases at V and 4 bases at J, with 10 bases in the middle. The CDR3 consists of 13 residues. The CDR3 here is CASSRDRPDTQYF. In DNA, the CDR3 is TGTGCCAGCAGTAGGGACCGGCCAGATACGCAGTATTTT.

This clonotype was found many times. The J gene is TRBJ1-1, the V gene TRBV30; D may be TRBD1 (5 bases). Germline values: CDR1 GTSNPN, CDR2 SVGIG (reference sequence). The germline V and J ends were trimmed by 0 bases and 0 bases, with 5 bases remaining between them. The CDR3 is 13 amino acids. The CDR3 region has the DNA TGTGCCTGGAGTGTGGACATGAACACTGAAGCTTTCTTT. This translates into CAWSVDMNTEAFF.

The chain has TRBV29-1 and TRBJ1-1; D remains unclear. The V end lost 3 bases, the J end lost 11 bases, and 16 bases lay between the germline ends. Germline CDR1 reads SQVTM; CDR2 reads ANQGSEA. The CDR3 runs to 12 residues. The CDR3: CSVDLSARFAFF. The CDR3 DNA follows: TGCAGCGTTGATCTTTCTGCGAGATTTGCTTTCTTT.

The rearrangement links TRBV20-1 to TRBJ1-2, with a possible D match to TRBD1 (5 bases). Per germline, CDR1 DFQATT and CDR2 SNEGSKA (reference sequence). The CDR3 sequence is 14 residues long. The V end was cut by 5 bases, the J end by 7 bases, with 20 bases between. The CDR3 sequence: CSAGAGSTRPGYTF. The CDR3 bases are TGCAGTGCTGGGGCGGGCTCTACACGGCCTGGCTACACCTTC.

The V and J genes are TRBV2 and TRBJ2-7, with 9 bases identical to TRBD1. The CDR3 spans 14 residues. The germline CDR1 and CDR2 sequences are SNHLY and FYNNEI. V was pared by 5 bases and J by 6 bases, with 8 bases of the junction left unmatched. CDR3 loop: CASSPGTGSLEQYF. CDR3 bases: TGTGCCAGCAGTCCTGGGACAGGGTCCCTCGAGCAGTACTTC.

This rearrangement joins TRBV10-3 to TRBJ2-7, with 8 bases that match TRBD2. The CDR3 contains 17 residues. The J segment lost 6 bases and the V segment lost 7 bases, leaving 20 bases of the junction unmatched. The V gene's germline CDR1 is ENHRY and CDR2 SYGVKD. The CDR3 region has the DNA TGTGCCATCACTTCTGGGGCCACTAGCGGAGCCCGAGGCGAGCAGTACTTC. Translated: CAITSGATSGARGEQYF.

The chain combines TRBV29-1 with TRBJ1-5; TRBD1 might be the D (5 bases). Germline V gives CDR1 SQVTM, CDR2 ANQGSEA. The CDR3 extends over 13 amino acids. The V and J ends lost 4 bases and 3 bases respectively, with 10 bases between them. The CDR3 coding sequence is TGCAGCGTTGTCGGGGGAACCAATCAGCCCCAGCATTTT. Translating it yields CSVVGGTNQPQHF. Together with reference TRBV29-1 and TRBJ1-5, the CDR3 gives the full variable domain: SAVISQKPSRDICQRGTSLTIQCQVDSQVTMMFWYRQQPGQSLTLIATANQGSEATYESGFVIDKFPISRPNLTFSTLTVSNMSPEDSSIYLCSVVGGTNQPQHFGDGTRLSIL.

The sample holds a few counts of this clonotype. The CDR3 loop reads CATSLLAGASIYAEQFF. The DNA of the CDR3 is TGTGCCACCAGCCTGCTAGCGGGGGCCTCTATTTATGCTGAGCAGTTCTTC. The chain combines TRBV15 with TRBJ2-1; TRBD2 matches at 10 bases. V gave up 5 bases and J gave up 9 bases; unmatched junction bases: 16. Germline-derived CDR1 and CDR2 are LNHNV and YYDKDF (reference sequence). The CDR3 runs 17 residues.

The rearrangement links TRBV2 to TRBJ2-1, with 15 bases matching TRBD2. The CDR3 spans 18 residues. Germline V gives CDR1 SNHLY, CDR2 FYNNEI. V was clipped by 4 bases and J by 5 bases; unmatched bases: 9. CDR3 region: CASSGTSGGGRLDNEQFF. CDR3 bases: TGTGCCAGCAGTGGGACTAGCGGGGGGGGTCGGCTCGACAATGAGCAGTTCTTC.

This clonotype was recorded many times. V and J are TRBV4-1 and TRBJ1-5; 7 nucleotides align to TRBD1. With V trimmed by 3 bases and J by 4 bases, 3 bases remained unmatched. Germline V gives CDR1 MGHRA, CDR2 YSYEKL. The CDR3 is 14 amino acids. CDR3 sequence (DNA): TGCGCCAGCAGCCAGGTACAGGGGAATCAGCCCCAGCATTTT. Protein: CASSQVQGNQPQHF.

The gene calls are TRBV12-3 or TRBV12-4 and TRBJ1-2; no clear D gene. The CDR3 totals 14 residues. Trimming shortened V by 7 bases and J by 2 bases, and 14 bases separated the two germline ends. The CDR3 sequence: CASTQGVANYGYTF. The DNA for the CDR3 is TGTGCCAGCACCCAAGGAGTGGCGAACTATGGCTACACCTTC.

The rearrangement links TRBV24-1 to TRBJ2-3; D uncertain. Germline V lookup: CDR1 KGHDR, CDR2 SFDVKD. The CDR3 has 11 amino acids. V was trimmed by 12 bases and J by 4 bases, leaving 10 bases between them. CDR3 DNA: TGTGCCGCATCGAGCGCAGATACGCAGTATTTT. This codes for CAASSADTQYF.

The chain links TRBV5-1 to TRBJ2-7; D is undetermined. With 0 bases removed from V and 3 bases from J, the gap between germline ends came to 10 bases. The CDR3 is 14 amino acids. Germline CDR1 is SGHRS and CDR2 is YFSETQ. DNA for the CDR3: TGCGCCAGCAGCTTGGGGGTCGGGTACTACGAGCAGTACTTC. Protein sequence: CASSLGVGYYEQYF.

J is TRBJ1-6 and V is TRBV15, with 9 bases that match TRBD1. CDR1 and CDR2 (germline): LNHNV, YYDKDF (reference sequence). The trim removed 4 bases at V and 6 bases at J, leaving 4 bases unmatched. There are 15 residues in the CDR3. The CDR3 nucleotides read TGTGCCACCAGCAATGGGGACAGGGCTAATTCACCCCTCCACTTT. Translation: CATSNGDRANSPLHF.

The chain uses TRBV19 and TRBJ2-7; the D is unclear. Trimming cost V 9 bases and J 5 bases, with 23 bases left between them. In germline, CDR1 is LNHDA, CDR2 SQIVND (reference sequence). The CDR3 sequence is 15 residues long. CDR3 residues: CASSQDRVFQNEQYF. CDR3 sequence (DNA): TGTGCCAGCAGCCAAGATAGGGTTTTTCAGAACGAGCAGTACTTC.